The table lists the clone carrying this TCR beta chain with a few counts. These data are taken from a study of T-cell reconstitution after alpha-beta-depleted transplantation in children. This CDR3 contains 15 residues. V gave up 5 bases and J gave up 1 base, with 11 bases separating them. From germline, CDR1 is SEHNR and CDR2 FQNEAQ (reference sequence). Construction of the TCRbeta library involved unique molecular identifiers. TCRdb fed the PCR reads into MiXCR, producing one record per CDR3 protein. The sample records hundreds of thousands of distinct CDR3 sequences, over 15% being singletons. The specimen comprised PBMCs from the stem cell graft donor, sampled from the stem cell graft. This TCR was sampled from a human donor who donated a stem cell graft to a child with acute myeloid leukemia. J is TRBJ2-2 and V is TRBV7-9; maybe TRBD1 (5 bases). The CDR3 is CASSIPDRNTGELFF. The CDR3 DNA reads TGTGCCAGCAGCATTCCTGACAGGAACACCGGGGAGCTGTTTTTT.